The clone carrying this T cell receptor (beta chain) occurred a few times. The antigen is not known. The time point denotes: persistent/refractory GD, antithyroid drugs over 5 years with positive TRAb. TCR sequences were obtained from RNA taken from PBMCs. The diagnosis of Graves' disease used American Thyroid Association guidelines. The CDR3 runs to 14 residues. Per the germline V gene, CDR1 is DFQATT and CDR2 is SNEGSKA (reference sequence). V was shortened by 0 bases and J by 2 bases, with 10 bases between the two germline ends. This sample was taken from a study of regulatory T cells in long-lasting Graves disease. Study as a whole: It was over 5 years of antithyroid drugs, with positive TSH receptor antibodies, that meant persistent Graves' disease. Points from the study as a whole: The researchers studied only peripheral blood, not thyroid tissue. Persistent disease preferred TRBV28, TRBJ1-2 and TRBJ2-5.

The TCR beta library used iRepertoire HTBI primers with Arm-PCR amplification of CDR3. Each CDR3 protein gets one entry after TCRdb re-called the multiplex PCR reads with MiXCR. The table lists hundreds of thousands of distinct CDR3 sequences, around a fifth of them singletons. The sequence was obtained from a female donor with Graves disease. The V call is TRBV20-1, the J call TRBJ1-1; a weak D match, TRBD1 (5 bases). The sequences come from peripheral blood mononuclear cells (PBMCs), collected when the disease was refractory, from a patient treated with antithyroid drugs. The CDR3 region has the DNA TGCAGTGCTAGAGATCTCAGGGAAAACACTGAAGCTTTCTTT. Encoded protein: CSARDLRENTEAFF.